The rows below give T cell receptor beta chains drawn from one sample of a study of shared clonotypes between healthy human individuals. Sequenced by immunoSEQ multiplex PCR; TCRdb stores in-frame clones only, minus some. The sample carries around 2.5 million clones, under 95% recorded once. Source material: naive CD4+ T cells from PBMCs. The receptor source for this set is a man aged 18 to 30 in good health. Some clones in this sample may be carry-over from other donors' samples. Both conserved end residues are part of each CDR3. Each record gives: J gene, clone size, V gene, D gene, CDR3 DNA, CDR3 protein. The D gene is left open where the match is weak. Clone size appears in some rows only: once, few, many, or a class for an expanded clone.

j_gene: TRBJ2-2
abundance: NA
v_gene: TRBV9
d_gene: TRBD1
CDR3nt: TGTGCCAGCGCCAGACAGGGGAAAAACACCGGGGAGCTGTTTTTT
CDR3aa: CASARQGKNTGELFF

j_gene: TRBJ2-3
abundance: NA
v_gene: TRBV5-1
d_gene: TRBD1
CDR3nt: TGCGCCAGCAGCTTCCGACAGGGCGCAGATACGCAGTATTTT
CDR3aa: CASSFRQGADTQYF

j_gene: TRBJ2-7
abundance: NA
v_gene: TRBV5-4
d_gene: TRBD2
CDR3nt: TGTGCCAGCAGCTCCGGCGGGAGTAGCTACGAGCAGTACTTC
CDR3aa: CASSSGGSSYEQYF

j_gene: TRBJ2-1
abundance: NA
v_gene: TRBV28
d_gene: NA
CDR3nt: TGTGCCAGCAGTTTATCAATGGATAATGAGCAGTTCTTC
CDR3aa: CASSLSMDNEQFF

j_gene: TRBJ2-7
abundance: NA
v_gene: TRBV7-2
d_gene: TRBD2
CDR3nt: TGTGCCAGCAGCTTAGCTGGGACTAGCGGGATGTTAAGCTCCTACGAGCAGTACTTC
CDR3aa: CASSLAGTSGMLSSYEQYF

j_gene: TRBJ2-5
abundance: NA
v_gene: TRBV6-6
d_gene: TRBD1
CDR3nt: TGTGCCAGCAGCCAGAGGACAGGGGGCGTTGAGACCCAGTACTTC
CDR3aa: CASSQRTGGVETQYF

j_gene: TRBJ2-3
abundance: NA
v_gene: TRBV5-1
d_gene: NA
CDR3nt: TGCGCCAGCAGCTTGCAGGGTTCCATCGGAGATACGCAGTATTTT
CDR3aa: CASSLQGSIGDTQYF

j_gene: TRBJ2-3
abundance: NA
v_gene: TRBV9
d_gene: TRBD2
CDR3nt: TGTGCCAGCAGCGCGATCCAGACTAGCGGAATGACAGATACGCAGTATTTT
CDR3aa: CASSAIQTSGMTDTQYF

j_gene: TRBJ2-7
abundance: NA
v_gene: TRBV5-4
d_gene: TRBD2
CDR3nt: TGTGCCAGCAGCACCGGACTAGCGGGAGGTTCCTACGAGCAGTACTTC
CDR3aa: CASSTGLAGGSYEQYF

j_gene: TRBJ2-1
abundance: NA
v_gene: TRBV2
d_gene: TRBD1
CDR3nt: TGTGCCAGCAGCCTACAGGGGCCCTCCTACAATGAGCAGTTCTTC
CDR3aa: CASSLQGPSYNEQFF

j_gene: TRBJ1-2
abundance: NA
v_gene: TRBV29-1
d_gene: NA
CDR3nt: TGCAAATCGGGGGACGCAAACTATGGCTACACCTTC
CDR3aa: CKSGDANYGYTF

j_gene: TRBJ1-3
abundance: NA
v_gene: TRBV28
d_gene: NA
CDR3nt: TGTGCCAGCAGTTTCGTCAGGGGTGAAAACACCATATATTTT
CDR3aa: CASSFVRGENTIYF

j_gene: TRBJ2-2
abundance: NA
v_gene: TRBV28
d_gene: TRBD2
CDR3nt: TGTGCCAGCAGTTTTGGCCTAGCGGGAGGAAATTTTCCCGGGGAGCTGTTTTTT
CDR3aa: CASSFGLAGGNFPGELFF

j_gene: TRBJ2-3
abundance: NA
v_gene: TRBV11-2
d_gene: TRBD2
CDR3nt: TGTGCCAGCAGCTTATGGCAGCGGGAGCGCACAGATACGCAGTATTTT
CDR3aa: CASSLWQRERTDTQYF

j_gene: TRBJ2-7
abundance: NA
v_gene: TRBV19
d_gene: NA
CDR3nt: TGTGCCAGTAGTCTACCGGGACAAGAGCTATACGAGCAGTACTTC
CDR3aa: CASSLPGQELYEQYF

j_gene: TRBJ2-6
abundance: NA
v_gene: TRBV10-1
d_gene: NA
CDR3nt: TGCGCCAGCAGTGAGTCGGGTCAGGGACCTTCCTCTGGGGCCAACGTCCTGACTTTC
CDR3aa: CASSESGQGPSSGANVLTF

j_gene: TRBJ2-2
abundance: NA
v_gene: TRBV28
d_gene: NA
CDR3nt: TGTGCCACCCTAGGGCGCCACACCGGGGAGCTGTTTTTT
CDR3aa: CATLGRHTGELFF

j_gene: TRBJ2-3
abundance: NA
v_gene: TRBV6-5
d_gene: NA
CDR3nt: TGTGCCAGCAGTCTAACGGGGACAACAGATACGCAGTATTTT
CDR3aa: CASSLTGTTDTQYF

j_gene: TRBJ2-7
abundance: NA
v_gene: TRBV9
d_gene: NA
CDR3nt: TGTGCCAGCAGCGTAGATTTAGGTCCCGTTAAGAAGCAGTACTTC
CDR3aa: CASSVDLGPVKKQYF

j_gene: TRBJ2-5
abundance: NA
v_gene: TRBV5-1
d_gene: TRBD1
CDR3nt: TGCGCCAGCAGGAAGACAGGGGACCGCCAAGAGACCCAGTACTTC
CDR3aa: CASRKTGDRQETQYF

j_gene: TRBJ2-3
abundance: NA
v_gene: TRBV6-4
d_gene: NA
CDR3nt: TGTGCCAGCAGTGAAAGGTTAGGAGATACGCAGTATTTT
CDR3aa: CASSERLGDTQYF

j_gene: TRBJ2-7
abundance: NA
v_gene: TRBV7-2
d_gene: NA
CDR3nt: TGTGCCAGCAGCTTAGCATCATCCGGGGCCGCCTACGAGCAGTACTTC
CDR3aa: CASSLASSGAAYEQYF

j_gene: TRBJ1-1
abundance: once
v_gene: TRBV9
d_gene: TRBD1
CDR3nt: TGTGCCAGCAGCGTAGACGACAGGGGGAACACTGAAGCTTTCTTT
CDR3aa: CASSVDDRGNTEAFF

j_gene: TRBJ2-3
abundance: NA
v_gene: TRBV5-1
d_gene: TRBD2
CDR3nt: TGCGCCAGCAGCCCGTCGCCGACTAGCGGCACAGATACGCAGTATTTT
CDR3aa: CASSPSPTSGTDTQYF

j_gene: TRBJ2-2
abundance: NA
v_gene: TRBV5-6
d_gene: NA
CDR3nt: TGTGCCAGCAGCTCCCCCGGGGAGCTGTTTTTT
CDR3aa: CASSSPGELFF

j_gene: TRBJ2-6
abundance: NA
v_gene: TRBV9
d_gene: NA
CDR3nt: TGTGCCAGCAGCGTAGTTGGCATGACGGGTGGGGCCAACGTCCTGACTTTC
CDR3aa: CASSVVGMTGGANVLTF

j_gene: TRBJ1-5
abundance: NA
v_gene: TRBV6-7
d_gene: NA
CDR3nt: TGTGCCAGCAGTTACTCGAAGTTAGGGGACCGAGGATTGCGGGCAAAAGACAATCAGCCCCAGCATTTT
CDR3aa: CASSYSKLGDRGLRAKDNQPQHF

j_gene: TRBJ2-1
abundance: NA
v_gene: TRBV7-2
d_gene: TRBD2
CDR3nt: TGTGCCAGCAGCTTTGGGCTAGCGGGCGCCTACAATGAGCAGTTCTTC
CDR3aa: CASSFGLAGAYNEQFF

j_gene: TRBJ2-3
abundance: NA
v_gene: TRBV30
d_gene: TRBD2
CDR3nt: TGTGCCTGGAACCGACTAGCGTCTAGCACAGATACGCAGTATTTT
CDR3aa: CAWNRLASSTDTQYF

j_gene: TRBJ2-1
abundance: NA
v_gene: TRBV5-1
d_gene: NA
CDR3nt: TGCGCCAGCAGCTTGATACCCGGGACCAGGGATACTCAGTTCTTC
CDR3aa: CASSLIPGTRDTQFF

j_gene: TRBJ1-4
abundance: NA
v_gene: TRBV4-3
d_gene: NA
CDR3nt: TGCGCCAGCAGCGATGCACCGGGGGTCCGCGACGAAAAACTGTTTTTT
CDR3aa: CASSDAPGVRDEKLFF

j_gene: TRBJ2-7
abundance: NA
v_gene: TRBV12-2
d_gene: NA
CDR3nt: TGTGCAAGTCGCTTATTTCGCCCGATCCCCCTCTACGAGCAGTACTTC
CDR3aa: CASRLFRPIPLYEQYF

j_gene: TRBJ1-5
abundance: NA
v_gene: TRBV5-8
d_gene: TRBD1
CDR3nt: TGTGCCAGCAGCCGGACAGGGCCGGGCAATCAGCCCCAGCATTTT
CDR3aa: CASSRTGPGNQPQHF

j_gene: TRBJ2-5
abundance: NA
v_gene: TRBV7-9
d_gene: NA
CDR3nt: TGTGCCAGCAGCCCCGGGGCGGGCCAGTACTTC
CDR3aa: CASSPGAGQYF

j_gene: TRBJ1-2
abundance: NA
v_gene: TRBV9
d_gene: TRBD1
CDR3nt: TGTGCCAGCAGCGAACCGATAGGACAGGAGAACTATGGCTACACCTTC
CDR3aa: CASSEPIGQENYGYTF

j_gene: TRBJ1-1
abundance: NA
v_gene: TRBV7-9
d_gene: TRBD1
CDR3nt: TGTGCCAGCAGCTCCGGGACAGGTGCTACTGAAGCTTTCTTT
CDR3aa: CASSSGTGATEAFF

j_gene: TRBJ2-7
abundance: once
v_gene: TRBV30
d_gene: NA
CDR3nt: TGTGCCTGGAGTGTACTTTTAGGGAACGAGCAGTACTTC
CDR3aa: CAWSVLLGNEQYF

j_gene: TRBJ2-5
abundance: NA
v_gene: TRBV28
d_gene: NA
CDR3nt: TGTGCCAGCAGTTTATCACTAGAAGAGACCCAGTACTTC
CDR3aa: CASSLSLEETQYF

j_gene: TRBJ1-3
abundance: NA
v_gene: TRBV19
d_gene: NA
CDR3nt: TGTGCCAGTAGTATCTCTTTGGGTTACTCTGGAAACACCATATATTTT
CDR3aa: CASSISLGYSGNTIYF

j_gene: TRBJ2-7
abundance: NA
v_gene: TRBV7-2
d_gene: NA
CDR3nt: TGTGCCAGCAGCTTACGGTCACTGTACGAGCAGTACTTC
CDR3aa: CASSLRSLYEQYF

j_gene: TRBJ2-3
abundance: once
v_gene: TRBV18
d_gene: TRBD2
CDR3nt: TGTGCCAGCTCACCCCCGGGAGGCGGAGATACGCAGTATTTT
CDR3aa: CASSPPGGGDTQYF

j_gene: TRBJ2-2
abundance: NA
v_gene: TRBV7-9
d_gene: NA
CDR3nt: TGTGCCAGCAGGCGAACAGGCTCCGGGGAGCTGTTCTTT
CDR3aa: CASRRTGSGELFF

j_gene: TRBJ2-5
abundance: NA
v_gene: TRBV30
d_gene: NA
CDR3nt: TGTGCCTGGAGTTGGGCTAGGGAGACCCAGTACTTC
CDR3aa: CAWSWARETQYF

j_gene: TRBJ2-4
abundance: NA
v_gene: TRBV5-4
d_gene: NA
CDR3nt: TGTGCCAGCAGCCCATGGCGGGGAGGCGTTGTTTACGACATTCAGTACTTC
CDR3aa: CASSPWRGGVVYDIQYF

j_gene: TRBJ2-1
abundance: NA
v_gene: TRBV11-3
d_gene: TRBD1
CDR3nt: TGTGCCAGCAGCTTGGGGCAGGGGGCTGGGAATGAGCAGTTCTTC
CDR3aa: CASSLGQGAGNEQFF

j_gene: TRBJ1-4
abundance: NA
v_gene: TRBV18
d_gene: TRBD1
CDR3nt: TGTGCCAGCTCACAAGGACAGGGGCTTACTAATGAAAAACTGTTTTTT
CDR3aa: CASSQGQGLTNEKLFF

j_gene: TRBJ2-7
abundance: few
v_gene: TRBV12-5
d_gene: NA
CDR3nt: TGTGCTAGTGGTCGGAGGGCAGGAAACCCTCGGCAGTACTTC
CDR3aa: CASGRRAGNPRQYF

j_gene: TRBJ1-3
abundance: once
v_gene: TRBV5-1
d_gene: NA
CDR3nt: TGCGCCAGCAGCTTGTCCGTACAGGGAACTGGAAACACCATATATTTT
CDR3aa: CASSLSVQGTGNTIYF

j_gene: TRBJ2-3
abundance: NA
v_gene: TRBV12-5
d_gene: NA
CDR3nt: TGTGCTAGTGGTTTGGAAACAGGGAATACGCAGTATTTT
CDR3aa: CASGLETGNTQYF

j_gene: TRBJ1-1
abundance: NA
v_gene: TRBV2
d_gene: NA
CDR3nt: TGTGCCAGCAGTCCGCGGCCGATGAACACTGAAGCTTTCTTT
CDR3aa: CASSPRPMNTEAFF

j_gene: TRBJ1-2
abundance: NA
v_gene: TRBV29-1
d_gene: TRBD1
CDR3nt: TGCAGCGTTGCTGCAGGGGGCGATGGCGGCTACACCTTC
CDR3aa: CSVAAGGDGGYTF

j_gene: TRBJ2-1
abundance: NA
v_gene: TRBV27
d_gene: TRBD2
CDR3nt: TGTGCCAGCAGTCCACGGACTAGCGGGAGATACAATGAGCAGTTCTTC
CDR3aa: CASSPRTSGRYNEQFF

j_gene: TRBJ1-4
abundance: NA
v_gene: TRBV5-1
d_gene: NA
CDR3nt: TGCGCCAGCAGGGACAACAGAGCAACTAATGAAAAACTGTTTTTT
CDR3aa: CASRDNRATNEKLFF

j_gene: TRBJ1-1
abundance: NA
v_gene: TRBV5-5
d_gene: TRBD1
CDR3nt: TGTGCCAGCAGCCGGACAGGGGCCTTGAACACTGAAGCTTTCTTT
CDR3aa: CASSRTGALNTEAFF

j_gene: TRBJ1-4
abundance: NA
v_gene: TRBV18
d_gene: NA
CDR3nt: TGTGCCAGCTCACCTAGGCAGAGTAATGAAAAACTGTTTTTT
CDR3aa: CASSPRQSNEKLFF

j_gene: TRBJ2-7
abundance: NA
v_gene: TRBV5-3
d_gene: TRBD2
CDR3nt: TGTGCCAGAAGCTTGGGACTAGCGGAAAGCTCCTACGAGCAGTACTTC
CDR3aa: CARSLGLAESSYEQYF

j_gene: TRBJ1-2
abundance: NA
v_gene: TRBV4-2
d_gene: NA
CDR3nt: TGTGCCAGCAGCCAAGATAACGGCGCAAACTATGGCTACACCTTC
CDR3aa: CASSQDNGANYGYTF

j_gene: TRBJ1-5
abundance: NA
v_gene: TRBV6-1
d_gene: NA
CDR3nt: TGTGCCAGCAGTGAAAGGCCAGGGGCCTCAGGCAATCAGCCCCAGCATTTT
CDR3aa: CASSERPGASGNQPQHF